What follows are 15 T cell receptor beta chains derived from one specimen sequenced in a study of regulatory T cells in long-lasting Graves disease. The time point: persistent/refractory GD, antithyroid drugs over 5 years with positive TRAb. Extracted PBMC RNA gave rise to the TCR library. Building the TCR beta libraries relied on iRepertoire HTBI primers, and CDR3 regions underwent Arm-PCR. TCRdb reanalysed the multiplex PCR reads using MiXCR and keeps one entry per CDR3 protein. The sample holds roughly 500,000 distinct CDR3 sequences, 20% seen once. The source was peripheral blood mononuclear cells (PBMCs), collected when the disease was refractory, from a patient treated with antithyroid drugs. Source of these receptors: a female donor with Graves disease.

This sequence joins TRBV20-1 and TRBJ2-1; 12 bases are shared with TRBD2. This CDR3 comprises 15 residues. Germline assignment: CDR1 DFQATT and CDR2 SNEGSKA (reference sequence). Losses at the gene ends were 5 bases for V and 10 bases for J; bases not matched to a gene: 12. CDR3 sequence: CSAGRLAGVGNEQFF. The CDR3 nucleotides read TGCAGTGCTGGCCGACTAGCGGGAGTAGGGAACGAGCAGTTCTTC.

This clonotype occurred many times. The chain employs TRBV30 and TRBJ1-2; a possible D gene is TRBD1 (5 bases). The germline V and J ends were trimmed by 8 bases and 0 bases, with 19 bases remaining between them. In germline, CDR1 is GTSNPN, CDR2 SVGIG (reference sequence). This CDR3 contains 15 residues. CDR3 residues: CALGRGRSTNYGYTF. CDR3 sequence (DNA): TGTGCCCTCGGAAGGGGCAGGAGCACTAACTATGGCTACACCTTC.

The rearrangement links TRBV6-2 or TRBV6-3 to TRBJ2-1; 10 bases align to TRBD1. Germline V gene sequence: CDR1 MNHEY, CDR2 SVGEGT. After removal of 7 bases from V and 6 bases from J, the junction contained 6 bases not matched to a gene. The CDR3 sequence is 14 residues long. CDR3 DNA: TGTGCCAGCAAAGGGGGACAGGGGTCCAATGAGCAGTTCTTC. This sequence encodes CASKGGQGSNEQFF.

The CDR3 region is CASRSPGRRNEQFF. The DNA of the CDR3 is TGTGCCAGCAGGTCTCCCGGGAGGAGGAATGAGCAGTTCTTC. The V gene is TRBV12-3 or TRBV12-4, the J gene TRBJ2-5, with TRBD2 matching over 7 bases. The DNA matches TRBJ2-1 better at its end, which makes the J call doubtful. CDR3 length equals 14 residues.

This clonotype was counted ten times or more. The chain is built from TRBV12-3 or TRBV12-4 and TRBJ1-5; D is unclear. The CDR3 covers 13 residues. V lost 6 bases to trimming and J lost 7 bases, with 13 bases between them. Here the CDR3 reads CASSSLGGQPQHF. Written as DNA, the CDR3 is TGTGCCAGCAGCTCTCTGGGCGGCCAGCCCCAGCATTTT.

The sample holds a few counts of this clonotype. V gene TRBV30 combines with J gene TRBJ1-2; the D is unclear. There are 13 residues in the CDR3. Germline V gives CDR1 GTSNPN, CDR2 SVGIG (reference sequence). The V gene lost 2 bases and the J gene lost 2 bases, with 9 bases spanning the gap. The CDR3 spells CAWSFDRNYGYTF. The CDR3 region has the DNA TGTGCCTGGAGTTTTGACCGAAACTATGGCTACACCTTC.

CDR3 nucleotides: TGTGCCAGCTCACCTCCTGTCAGGGGCTGGAGACCGAACACTGAAGCTTTCTTT. Translated, it gives CASSPPVRGWRPNTEAFF. The chain is built from TRBV18 and TRBJ1-1; D might be TRBD1 (6 bases). Germline lookup yields CDR1 KGHSH and CDR2 LQKENI. This CDR3 spans 18 amino acids. Deletions cut 3 bases from V and 1 base from J, with 21 bases between.

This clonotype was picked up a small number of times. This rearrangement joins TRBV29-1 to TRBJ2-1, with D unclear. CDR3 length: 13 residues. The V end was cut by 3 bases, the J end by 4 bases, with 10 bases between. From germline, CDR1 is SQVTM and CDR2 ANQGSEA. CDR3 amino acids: CSVDFVRYNEQFF. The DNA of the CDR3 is TGCAGCGTTGATTTTGTTAGATACAATGAGCAGTTCTTC.

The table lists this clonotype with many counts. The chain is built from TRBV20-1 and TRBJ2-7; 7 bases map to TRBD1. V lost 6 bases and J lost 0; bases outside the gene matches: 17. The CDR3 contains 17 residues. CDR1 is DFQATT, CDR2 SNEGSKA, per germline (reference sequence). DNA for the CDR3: TGCAGTGCCCCCGCCCTCGGTAGGGGGCTAGCCTCCTACGAGCAGTACTTC. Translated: CSAPALGRGLASYEQYF.

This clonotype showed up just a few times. The CDR3 sequence is CASNYGYGYTF. In DNA form, the CDR3 reads TGTGCCAGTAATTATGGTTATGGCTACACCTTC. The chain employs TRBV19 and TRBJ1-2; no clear D. V was shortened by 7 bases and J by 5 bases, with 8 bases between the two germline ends. The length of the CDR3 is 11 residues. Germline lookup yields CDR1 LNHDA and CDR2 SQIVND (reference sequence).

The CDR3 reads CAWTTGREVYEQYF. The CDR3 coding sequence is TGTGCCTGGACTACAGGGAGGGAGGTCTACGAGCAGTACTTC. The chain joins TRBV30 to TRBJ2-7; weak D call: TRBD2 (7 bases). CDR3 size: 14 residues. Trimming left V 4 bases short and J 3 bases short, with 16 bases between. Germline assignment: CDR1 GTSNPN and CDR2 SVGIG (reference sequence). Supplemented by reference TRBV30 and TRBJ2-7, the full variable domain reads SQTIHQWPATLVQPVGSPLSLECTVEGTSNPNLYWYRQAAGRGLQLLFYSVGIGQISSEVPQNLSASRPQDRQFILSSKKLLLSDSGFYLCAWTTGREVYEQYFGPGTRLTVT.

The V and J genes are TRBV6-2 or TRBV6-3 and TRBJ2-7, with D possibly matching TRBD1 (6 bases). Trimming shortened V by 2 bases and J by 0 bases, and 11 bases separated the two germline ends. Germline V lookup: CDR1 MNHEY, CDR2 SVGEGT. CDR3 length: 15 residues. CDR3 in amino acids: CASSYPATGSYEQYF. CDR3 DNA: TGTGCCAGCAGTTACCCAGCGACAGGCTCCTACGAGCAGTACTTC.

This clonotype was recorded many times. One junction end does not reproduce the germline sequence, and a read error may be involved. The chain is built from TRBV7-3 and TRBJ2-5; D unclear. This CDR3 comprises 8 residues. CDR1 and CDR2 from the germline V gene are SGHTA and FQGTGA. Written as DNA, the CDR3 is TGTGCCAGCAGCCCCTCCGACTTC. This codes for CASSPSDF. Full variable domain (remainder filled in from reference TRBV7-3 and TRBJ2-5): GAGVSQTPSNKVTEKGKYVELRCDPISGHTALYWYRQSLGQGPEFLIYFQGTGAADDSGLPNDRFFAVRPEGSVSTLKIQRTERGDSAVYLCASSPSDFGPGTRLLVL.

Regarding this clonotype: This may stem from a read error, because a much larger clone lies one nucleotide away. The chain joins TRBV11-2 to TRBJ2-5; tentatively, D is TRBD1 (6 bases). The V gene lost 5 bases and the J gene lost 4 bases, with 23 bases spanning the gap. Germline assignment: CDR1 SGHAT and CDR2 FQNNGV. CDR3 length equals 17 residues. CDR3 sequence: CASSEGQGSSKGETQYF. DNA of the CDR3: TGTGCCAGCAGCGAGGGGCAGGGGTCTTCAAAGGGAGAGACCCAGTACTTC.

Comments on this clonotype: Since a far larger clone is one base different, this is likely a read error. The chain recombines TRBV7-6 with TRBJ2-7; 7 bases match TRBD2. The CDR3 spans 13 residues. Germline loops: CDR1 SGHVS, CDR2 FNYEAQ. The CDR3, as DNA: TGTGCCAGCAGCTTAGGCAGGGACTACGGGCAGTACTTC. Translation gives CASSLGRDYGQYF.